Presented here are 12 T cell receptor beta chains from one specimen sequenced in a study of CD8+ T cells in alopecia areata. In each case, RNA was isolated and then reverse transcribed into cDNA as the sequencing template. Generated by immunoSEQ multiplex PCR, the TCRdb table keeps only in-frame clones and is missing some. The data hold some 180,000 clones, with more than 55% observed a single time. Sequencing used CD8+ T cells sorted from blood. The source of these receptors is a human donor in good health.

This clone showed up just a few times. The identical CDR3 is also encoded by other nucleotide sequences in the sample. The chain joins TRBV5-1 to TRBJ2-7; D unclear. The CDR3 totals 12 residues. In germline, CDR1 is SGHRS, CDR2 YFSETQ. The germline V and J ends were trimmed by 4 bases and 0 bases, with 5 bases remaining between them. CDR3 sequence (DNA): TGCGCCAGCAGCCCGGGCTCCTACGAGCAGTACTTC. This sequence encodes CASSPGSYEQYF.

Only one count was recorded for this clone. This chain joins TRBV5-6 and TRBJ2-7, with 10 bases fitting TRBD1. The ends lost 4 bases at V and 9 bases at J; junction bases unmatched: 4. There are 12 residues in the CDR3. From germline, CDR1 is SGHDT and CDR2 YYEEEE. The CDR3 DNA follows: TGTGCCAGCAGCCCAGGACAGGGGGGGCAGTACTTC. Its translation: CASSPGQGGQYF.

The chain joins TRBV5-1 to TRBJ2-7; TRBD1 agrees at 7 bases. The V gene's germline CDR1 is SGHRS and CDR2 YFSETQ. The CDR3 length is 14 residues. V was clipped by 0 bases and J by 6 bases; unmatched bases: 6. Written as DNA, the CDR3 is TGCGCCAGCAGCTTGGCCAGGGGGTCCGTCGAGCAGTACTTC. It yields the protein CASSLARGSVEQYF.

This chain joins TRBV29-1 and TRBJ1-1; D gene uncertain. Looked up from germline, CDR1 is SQVTM and CDR2 is ANQGSEA. The CDR3 has 15 residues. V lost 6 bases, J lost 3 bases, and 20 bases lay in between. This CDR3 reads CSVAEAGPGDTEAFF. CDR3 DNA: TGCAGCGTAGCAGAAGCCGGGCCCGGGGACACTGAAGCTTTCTTT.

The sample holds a few counts of this clone. The DNA of the CDR3 is TGTGCCAGCAGTTACTCTTATCCTGGGGCTGACTATGGCTACACCTTC. Translating it yields CASSYSYPGADYGYTF. The rearrangement joins TRBV6-5 to TRBJ1-2; maybe TRBD1 (5 bases). The CDR3 consists of 16 residues. CDR1 is MNHEY, CDR2 SVGAGI, per germline. Deletions cut 0 bases from V and 3 bases from J, with 14 bases between.

The chain employs TRBV9 and TRBJ1-1; D is ambiguous. Between the trimmed V and J ends, which lost 3 bases and 5 bases, there was a span of 20 bases. Germline V gene sequence: CDR1 SGDLS, CDR2 YYNGEE. The length of the CDR3 is 16 residues. CDR3 sequence reads: CASSDEAGREWTEAFF. In DNA form, the CDR3 reads TGTGCCAGCAGCGACGAGGCGGGCAGAGAATGGACTGAAGCTTTCTTT.

V gene TRBV9 combines with J gene TRBJ2-7, with a tentative D call TRBD1 (5 bases). The V end lost 0 bases, the J end lost 0 bases, and 13 bases lay between the germline ends. Germline loops: CDR1 SGDLS, CDR2 YYNGEE. The CDR3 sequence is 16 residues long. The CDR3 DNA reads as TGTGCCAGCAGCGTAGACGATGGGGCTAGCTCCTACGAGCAGTACTTC. Its protein is CASSVDDGASSYEQYF. The entire variable domain, with the rest obtained from reference TRBV9 and TRBJ2-7, is as follows: DSGVTQTPKHLITATGQRVTLRCSPRSGDLSVYWYQQSLDQGLQFLIQYYNGEERAKGNILERFSAQQFPDLHSELNLSSLELGDSALYFCASSVDDGASSYEQYFGPGTRLTVT.

This clone appeared a few times. V usage is TRBV27 and J usage is TRBJ2-3; 8 bases agree with TRBD2. Per germline, CDR1 MNHEY and CDR2 SMNVEV (reference sequence). This CDR3 contains 13 residues. With V trimmed by 1 base and J by 11 bases, 5 bases remained unmatched. CDR3 DNA sequence: TGTGCCAGCAGTTTATTTAGGCGGGGGGAGCAGTATTTT. It encodes CASSLFRRGEQYF.

The gene calls are TRBV30 and TRBJ2-3; the D gene could be TRBD1 or TRBD2 (6 bases each). With 7 bases removed from V and 4 bases from J, the gap between germline ends came to 18 bases. This CDR3 is built from 14 residues. The germline CDR1 and CDR2 sequences are GTSNPN and SVGIG (reference sequence). The CDR3, as DNA: TGTGCCTCCACGAAGGGGGGAACTTCAGATACGCAGTATTTT. Its translation is CASTKGGTSDTQYF.

The CDR3, as DNA: TGTGCCAGCAGTCCGAATGGCTACACCTTC. It specifies CASSPNGYTF. V and J are TRBV2 and TRBJ1-2; D unclear. The germline V gene encodes CDR1 SNHLY and CDR2 FYNNEI. This CDR3 comprises 10 residues. The V gene lost 5 bases and the J gene lost 6 bases, with 4 bases spanning the gap.

The chain recombines TRBV10-3 with TRBJ2-7, with TRBD2 identical over 8 bases. V was clipped by 10 bases and J by 2 bases; unmatched bases: 10. Germline CDR1 is ENHRY and CDR2 is SYGVKD. The CDR3 totals 14 residues. CDR3 coding DNA: TGTGCCACGACGGGCGGGGGGACGACCTACGAGCAGTACTTC. Protein product: CATTGGGTTYEQYF.

The rearrangement links TRBV4-1 to TRBJ2-7; D is undetermined. Trimming shortened V by 4 bases and J by 6 bases, and 10 bases separated the two germline ends. The CDR3 is 12 residues long. Germline CDR1 and CDR2: MGHRA and YSYEKL. Written as DNA, the CDR3 is TGCGCCAGCAGCCTGACTGGTGGCGAGCAGTACTTC. Translation gives CASSLTGGEQYF.